This TCR beta chain was documented in a study of blood T cell repertoires in COVID-19. Clinical histories supplied by participants themselves formed the basis of cohort assignment. Symptom resolution, clearance, or two negative PCRs marked the recovered donors of Cohort 3. Clones were read by immunoSEQ multiplex PCR, and TCRdb kept only the in-frame ones, dropping some. The data contain 200,000 to 250,000 clones, about 82% of them seen just once; the ten biggest clones take up around 1.9%. The receptor comes from a woman in her fifties or sixties who had recovered from COVID-19. Sequencing was done on a sample of PBMCs or T cells enriched from blood (not recorded which).

For the CDR3, the DNA is TGTGCCAGCAGTCCGGACAGGCTAGCCTACGAGCAGTACTTC. Amino acids: CASSPDRLAYEQYF. The chain couples TRBV2 to TRBJ2-7; 7 bases are shared with TRBD1. Looked up from germline, CDR1 is SNHLY and CDR2 is FYNNEI. Germline trimming cut 5 bases from V and 2 bases from J; bases unmatched to any gene: 6. This CDR3 contains 14 residues.